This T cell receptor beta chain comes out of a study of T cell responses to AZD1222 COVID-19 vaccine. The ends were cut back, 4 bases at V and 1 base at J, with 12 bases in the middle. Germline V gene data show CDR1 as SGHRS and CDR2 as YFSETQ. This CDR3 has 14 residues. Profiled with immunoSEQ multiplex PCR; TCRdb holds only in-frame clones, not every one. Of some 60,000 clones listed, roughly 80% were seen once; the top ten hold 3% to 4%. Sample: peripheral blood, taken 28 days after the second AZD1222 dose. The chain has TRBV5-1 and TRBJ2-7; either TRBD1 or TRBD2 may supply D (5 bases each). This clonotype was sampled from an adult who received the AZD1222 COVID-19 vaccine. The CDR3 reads CASSLERGSYEQYF. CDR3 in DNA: TGCGCCAGCAGCCTGGAGAGGGGTTCCTACGAGCAGTACTTC.